Following are 10 T cell receptor beta chains from one sample sequenced in a study of regulatory T cells in long-lasting Graves disease. As for time point: persistent/refractory GD, antithyroid drugs over 5 years with positive TRAb. The TCR library used RNA extracted from PBMCs. iRepertoire HTBI primers and Arm-PCR of CDR3 regions built TCR beta libraries. From the multiplex PCR reads, TCRdb called clonotypes with MiXCR, one entry per CDR3 protein. Here the sample spans 300,000 to 350,000 distinct CDR3 sequences, about 18% being singletons. The sequenced sample was peripheral blood mononuclear cells (PBMCs), obtained when the disease was refractory, from a patient treated with antithyroid drugs. These receptors were collected from a female donor with Graves disease.

This clonotype came up many times. V usage is TRBV6-1 and J usage is TRBJ2-7; no clear D gene. There are 13 residues in the CDR3. The germline gives CDR1 MNHNS, CDR2 SASEGT. Trimming cost V 3 bases and J 4 bases, with 10 bases left between them. The CDR3 region is CASSEREVYEQYF. CDR3 nucleotide sequence: TGTGCCAGCAGTGAGCGAGAAGTATACGAGCAGTACTTC.

This clonotype turned up a few times. V and J are TRBV7-9 and TRBJ2-2; TRBD2 aligns across 7 bases. Per the germline V gene, CDR1 is SEHNR and CDR2 is FQNEAQ (reference sequence). J lost 3 bases, V lost 3 bases, and 7 bases had no gene match. This CDR3 contains 16 residues. CDR3 residues: CASSFRLARDTGELFF. The CDR3 coding sequence is TGTGCCAGCAGCTTTCGACTAGCTCGAGACACCGGGGAGCTGTTTTTT.

This clonotype was seen a few times. The genes are TRBV5-5 and TRBJ1-2; no reliable D call. V lost 5 bases and J 4 bases, leaving 9 bases between the germline ends. In germline, CDR1 is SGHKS, CDR2 YYEKEE (reference sequence). CDR3 length equals 12 residues. The CDR3 protein is CASRPEGYGYTF. The CDR3 nucleotides read TGTGCCAGCAGACCCGAGGGCTATGGCTACACCTTC.

This clonotype was detected once. A much larger clonotype is one base distant, so this may be a read error. J is TRBJ2-7 and V is TRBV6-5; D remains ambiguous. This CDR3 region has 14 residues. Germline CDR1 is MNHEY and CDR2 is SVGAGI. CDR3 DNA sequence: TGTGCCGGCAGTTACACTGGCTTGATCGCTGGGCAGTACTTC. It encodes CAGSYTGLIAGQYF.

In its sample, this clonotype was seen many times. The rearrangement links TRBV29-1 to TRBJ2-7, with D uncertain. This CDR3 is built from 13 residues. V lost 6 bases and J 1 base, leaving 13 bases between the germline ends. The germline gives CDR1 SQVTM, CDR2 ANQGSEA. This chain's CDR3 is CSVKTTLSYEQYF. The CDR3, as DNA: TGCAGCGTGAAGACGACGCTTTCCTACGAGCAGTACTTC.

This rearrangement joins TRBV5-6 to TRBJ1-2; D remains ambiguous. The CDR3 is 14 residues long. The V end was cut by 0 bases, the J end by 8 bases, with 14 bases between. Germline CDR1 reads SGHDT; CDR2 reads YYEEEE. The CDR3: CASSLGSLSKGYTF. CDR3 coding DNA: TGTGCCAGCAGCTTGGGATCACTTTCTAAGGGCTACACCTTC.

The table lists this clonotype with many counts. The chain uses TRBV2 and TRBJ1-6; D perhaps matches TRBD1 (5 bases). Germline V CDR1 and CDR2: SNHLY, FYNNEI. CDR3 length: 15 amino acids. V lost 7 bases and J 3 bases, leaving 13 bases between the germline ends. This CDR3 is CASNGRQYYNSPLHF. The CDR3 region has the DNA TGTGCCAGCAACGGGCGACAGTACTATAATTCACCCCTCCACTTT.

The chain couples TRBV7-9 to TRBJ1-2; TRBD1 agrees at 7 bases. The CDR3 loop spans 15 amino acids. Germline V gene lookup returns CDR1 SEHNR and CDR2 FQNEAQ (reference sequence). J lost 7 bases, V lost 1 base, and 9 bases had no gene match. The CDR3 region is CASSLGQGIGSGYTF. Written as DNA, the CDR3 is TGTGCCAGCAGCTTAGGACAGGGAATTGGGAGTGGCTACACCTTC.

This clonotype was detected ten times or more. The gene calls are TRBV7-2 and TRBJ2-7; TRBD1 agrees at 12 bases. Germline CDR1 and CDR2: SGHTA and FQGNSA. CDR3 length: 14 residues. V lost 7 bases, J lost 4 bases, and 5 bases stayed unmatched. CDR3 protein: CASTPGQGAYEQYF. For the CDR3, the DNA is TGTGCCAGCACCCCGGGACAGGGGGCGTACGAGCAGTACTTC.

This clonotype appeared many times. V usage is TRBV3-1 and J usage is TRBJ2-5; D gene unclear. Germline CDR1 reads LGHDT; CDR2 reads YNNKEL (reference sequence). V was trimmed by 0 bases and J by 1 base, leaving 9 bases between them. The CDR3 is made up of 15 amino acids. CDR3 region: CASSQDLDTQETQYF. The CDR3 region has the DNA TGTGCCAGCAGCCAAGACCTCGACACCCAAGAGACCCAGTACTTC.